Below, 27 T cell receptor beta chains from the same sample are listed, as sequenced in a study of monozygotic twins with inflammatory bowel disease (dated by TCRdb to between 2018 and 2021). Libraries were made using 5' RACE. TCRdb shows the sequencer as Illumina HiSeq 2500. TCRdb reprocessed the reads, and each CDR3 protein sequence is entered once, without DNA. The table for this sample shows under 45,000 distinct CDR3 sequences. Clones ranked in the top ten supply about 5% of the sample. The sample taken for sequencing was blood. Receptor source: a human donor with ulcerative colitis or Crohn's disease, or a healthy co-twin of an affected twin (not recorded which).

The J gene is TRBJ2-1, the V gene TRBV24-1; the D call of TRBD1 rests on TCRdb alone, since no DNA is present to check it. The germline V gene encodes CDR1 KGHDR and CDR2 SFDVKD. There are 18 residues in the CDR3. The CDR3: CATSARGSYSSSYNEQFF.

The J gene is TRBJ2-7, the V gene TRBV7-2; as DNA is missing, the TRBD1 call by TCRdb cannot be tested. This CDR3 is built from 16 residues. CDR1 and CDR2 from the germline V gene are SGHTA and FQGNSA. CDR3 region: CASSLGGGQGRYEQYF.

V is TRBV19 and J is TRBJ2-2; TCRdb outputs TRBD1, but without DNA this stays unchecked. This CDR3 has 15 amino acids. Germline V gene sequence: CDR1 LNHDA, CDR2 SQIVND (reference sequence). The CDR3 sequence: CASSIEGHSTGELFF.

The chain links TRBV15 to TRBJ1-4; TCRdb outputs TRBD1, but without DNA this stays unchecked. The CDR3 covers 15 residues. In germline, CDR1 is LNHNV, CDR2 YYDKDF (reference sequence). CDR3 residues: CATRRGTGTNEKLFF.

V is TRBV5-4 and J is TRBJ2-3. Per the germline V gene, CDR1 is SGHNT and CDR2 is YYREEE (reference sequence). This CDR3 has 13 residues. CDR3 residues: CASSGQTFDTQYF.

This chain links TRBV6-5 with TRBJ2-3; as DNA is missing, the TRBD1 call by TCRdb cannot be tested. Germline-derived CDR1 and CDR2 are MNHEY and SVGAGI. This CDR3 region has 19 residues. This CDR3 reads CASSYSIFGGPGGADTQYF.

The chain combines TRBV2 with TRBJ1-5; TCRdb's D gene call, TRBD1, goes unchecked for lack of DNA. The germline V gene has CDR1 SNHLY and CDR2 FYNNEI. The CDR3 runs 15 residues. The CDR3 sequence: CASARPGGVNQPQHF.

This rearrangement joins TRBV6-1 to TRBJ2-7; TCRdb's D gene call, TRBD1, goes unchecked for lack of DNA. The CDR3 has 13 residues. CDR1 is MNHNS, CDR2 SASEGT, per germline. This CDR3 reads CASSEADQGGQYF.

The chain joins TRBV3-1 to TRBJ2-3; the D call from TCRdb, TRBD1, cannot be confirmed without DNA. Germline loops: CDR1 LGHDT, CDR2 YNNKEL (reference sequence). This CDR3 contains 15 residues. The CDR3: CASSHRGAGTDTQYF.

The CDR3 sequence: CASSPFAPTGNTIYF. The chain is built from TRBV7-2 and TRBJ1-3. Germline CDR1 SGHTA, CDR2 FQGNSA. The CDR3 spans 15 residues.

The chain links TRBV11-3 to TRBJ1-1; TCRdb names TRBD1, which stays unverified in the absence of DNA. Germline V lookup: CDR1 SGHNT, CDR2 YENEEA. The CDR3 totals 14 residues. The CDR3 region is CASSEGHENTEAFF.

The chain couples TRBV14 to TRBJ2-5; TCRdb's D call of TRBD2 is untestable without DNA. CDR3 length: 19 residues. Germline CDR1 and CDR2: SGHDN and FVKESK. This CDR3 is CASSQDHPRLAGIQETQYF. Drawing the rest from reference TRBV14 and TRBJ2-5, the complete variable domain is EAGVTQFPSHSVIEKGQTVTLRCDPISGHDNLYWYRRVMGKEIKFLLHFVKESKQDESGMPNNRFLAERTGGTYSTLKVQPAELEDSGVYFCASSQDHPRLAGIQETQYFGPGTRLLVL.

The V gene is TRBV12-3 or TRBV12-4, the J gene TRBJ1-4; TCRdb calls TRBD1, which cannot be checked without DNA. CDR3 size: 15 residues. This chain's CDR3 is CASSLGQGAREKLFF.

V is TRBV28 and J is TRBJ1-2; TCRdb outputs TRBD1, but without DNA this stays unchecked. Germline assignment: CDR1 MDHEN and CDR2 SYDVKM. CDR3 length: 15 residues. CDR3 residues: CASSSPGQGSYGYTF.

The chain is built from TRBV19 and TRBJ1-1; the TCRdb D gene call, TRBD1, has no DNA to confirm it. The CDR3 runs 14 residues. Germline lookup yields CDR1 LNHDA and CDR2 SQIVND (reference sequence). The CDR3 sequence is CASSVGQINTEAFF.

This chain's CDR3 is CATSGEAGGLYGYTF. V usage is TRBV24-1 and J usage is TRBJ1-2. CDR3 length equals 15 residues. Germline values: CDR1 KGHDR, CDR2 SFDVKD.

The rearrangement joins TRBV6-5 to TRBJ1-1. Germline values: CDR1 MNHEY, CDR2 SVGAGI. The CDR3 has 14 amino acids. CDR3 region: CASSHPNGVAEAFF.

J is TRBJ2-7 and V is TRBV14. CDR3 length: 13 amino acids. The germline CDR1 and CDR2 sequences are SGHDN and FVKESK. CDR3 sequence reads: CASSQVLGYEQYF.

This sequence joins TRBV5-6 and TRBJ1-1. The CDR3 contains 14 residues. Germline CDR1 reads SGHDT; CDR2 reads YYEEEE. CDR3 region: CASSLDRANTEAFF.

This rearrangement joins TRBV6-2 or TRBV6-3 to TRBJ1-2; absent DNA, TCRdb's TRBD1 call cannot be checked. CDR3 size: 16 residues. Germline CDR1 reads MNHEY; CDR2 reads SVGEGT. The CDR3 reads CASSQGQGHLSYGYTF.

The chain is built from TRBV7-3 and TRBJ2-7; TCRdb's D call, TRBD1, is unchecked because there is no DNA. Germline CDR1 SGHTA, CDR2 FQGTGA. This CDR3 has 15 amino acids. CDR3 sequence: CASSLTGTGAYEQYF. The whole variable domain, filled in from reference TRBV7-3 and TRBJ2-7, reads GAGVSQTPSNKVTEKGKYVELRCDPISGHTALYWYRQSLGQGPEFLIYFQGTGAADDSGLPNDRFFAVRPEGSVSTLKIQRTERGDSAVYLCASSLTGTGAYEQYFGPGTRLTVT.

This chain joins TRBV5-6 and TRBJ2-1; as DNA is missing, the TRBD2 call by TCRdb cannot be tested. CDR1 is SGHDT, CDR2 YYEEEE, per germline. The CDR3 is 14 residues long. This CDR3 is CASSFGGAGNEQFF.

CDR3 residues: CASSSTGEGYTF. The V gene is TRBV27, the J gene TRBJ1-2; the TCRdb D gene call, TRBD1, has no DNA to confirm it. The CDR3 spans 12 residues. CDR1 is MNHEY and CDR2 is SMNVEV in the germline V gene (reference sequence).

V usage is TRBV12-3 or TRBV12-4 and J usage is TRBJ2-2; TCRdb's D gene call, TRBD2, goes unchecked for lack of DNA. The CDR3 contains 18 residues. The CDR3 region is CASSFNRRVAGGTGELFF.

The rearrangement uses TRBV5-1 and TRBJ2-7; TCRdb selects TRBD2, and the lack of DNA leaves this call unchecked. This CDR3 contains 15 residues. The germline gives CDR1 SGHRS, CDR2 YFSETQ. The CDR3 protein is CASSLAEGPAGEQYF.

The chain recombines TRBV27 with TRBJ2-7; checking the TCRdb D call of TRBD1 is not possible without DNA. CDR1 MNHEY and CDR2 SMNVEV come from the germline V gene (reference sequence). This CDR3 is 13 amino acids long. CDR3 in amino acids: CASSLLGGYEQYF.

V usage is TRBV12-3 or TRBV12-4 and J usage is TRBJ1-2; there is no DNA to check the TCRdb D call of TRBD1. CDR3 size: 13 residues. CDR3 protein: CASRTDREGGYTF.